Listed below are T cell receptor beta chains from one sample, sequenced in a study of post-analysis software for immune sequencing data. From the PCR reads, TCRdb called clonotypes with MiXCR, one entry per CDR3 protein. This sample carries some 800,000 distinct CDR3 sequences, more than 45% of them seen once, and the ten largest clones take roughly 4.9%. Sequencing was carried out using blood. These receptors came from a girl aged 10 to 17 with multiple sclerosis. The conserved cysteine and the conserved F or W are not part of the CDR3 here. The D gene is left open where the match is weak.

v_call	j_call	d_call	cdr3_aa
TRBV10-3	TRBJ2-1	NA	AISDRPNEQF
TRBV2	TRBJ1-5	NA	ASSLEVGNQPQH
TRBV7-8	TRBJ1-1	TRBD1	ASSPGQGSLNTEAF
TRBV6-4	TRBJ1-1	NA	ASSEDVWTEAF
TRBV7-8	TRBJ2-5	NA	ASSLAPWLVRGQETQY
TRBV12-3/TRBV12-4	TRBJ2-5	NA	ASTLDIGNQKETQY
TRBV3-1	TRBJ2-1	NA	ASSQDYFSREF
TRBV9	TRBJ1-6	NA	ASSVDAEFSPLH
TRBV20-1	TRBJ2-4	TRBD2	SARTKREFSKNIQY
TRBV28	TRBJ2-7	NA	ASHSGLGEQY
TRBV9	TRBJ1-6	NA	ASSVAPIRGSPLH
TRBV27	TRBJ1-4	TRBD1	ASSFGTGGDEKLF
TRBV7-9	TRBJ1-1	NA	ASRKWEDTEAF
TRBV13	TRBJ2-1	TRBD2	ASSLGPRWSGRELNEQF
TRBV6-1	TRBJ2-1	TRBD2	ASRLRLASGGYNEQF
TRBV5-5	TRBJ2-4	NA	ASSLGQVRGKPKNIQY
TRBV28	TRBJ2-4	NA	ASSLTRSNIQY
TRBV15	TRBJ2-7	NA	ATSRDLERPRDEQY
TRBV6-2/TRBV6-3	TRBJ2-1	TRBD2	ASSYSRGGFGEQF
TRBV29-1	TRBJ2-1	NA	SVWLHEQF
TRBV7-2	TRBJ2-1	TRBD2	ASSLTGTSGSNEQF
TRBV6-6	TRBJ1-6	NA	ASSYSDSSYNSPLH
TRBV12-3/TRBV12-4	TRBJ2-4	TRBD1	ASSSWTGGRNTAKNIQY
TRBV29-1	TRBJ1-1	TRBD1	SVEVSGTVGSMRAF
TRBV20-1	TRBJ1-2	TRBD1	SADRGAGDYGYT
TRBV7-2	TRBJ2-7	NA	ASSPGIDSSYEQY
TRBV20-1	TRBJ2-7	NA	SARPDRYEQY
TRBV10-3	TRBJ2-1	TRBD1	AISLADRVNNEQF
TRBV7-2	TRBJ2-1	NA	ASSLEGGVYEQF
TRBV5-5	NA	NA	ASMAGQGLYEQY
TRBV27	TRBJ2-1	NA	ASSSLSVPIRDKWWNEQF
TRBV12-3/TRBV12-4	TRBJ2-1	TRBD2	ASSMKREGPNNEQF
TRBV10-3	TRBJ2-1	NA	AISDERVFADEQF
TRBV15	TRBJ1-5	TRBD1	ATQIRQGDQPQH
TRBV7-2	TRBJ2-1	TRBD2	ASSLRREGLHNEQF
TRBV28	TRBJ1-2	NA	ASSPPRGYGYT
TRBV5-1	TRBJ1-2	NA	ASSVGGSDPSSNYGYT
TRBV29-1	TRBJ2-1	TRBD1	SVAFTGGNEQF
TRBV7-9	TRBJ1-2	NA	ASSPGVRMGGYT
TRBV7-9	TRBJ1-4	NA	ASSGPRGVEKLF
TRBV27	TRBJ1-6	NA	ASSFGQGSPLH
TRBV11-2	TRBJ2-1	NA	ASSHFRAPGYNEQF
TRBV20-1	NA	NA	SARPTVPRGLYEQY
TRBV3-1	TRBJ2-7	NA	ASSQGRPSYEQY
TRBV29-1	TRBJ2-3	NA	SVEDPNFPGTDTQY
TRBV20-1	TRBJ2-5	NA	SAPGSGAQY
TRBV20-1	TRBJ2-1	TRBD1	SARGDSGQGFDEQF
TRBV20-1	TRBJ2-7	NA	RATDRSEQY
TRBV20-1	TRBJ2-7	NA	SASRAGDYEQY
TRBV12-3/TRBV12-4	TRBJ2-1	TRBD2	ASSFTSGNIPGNEQF
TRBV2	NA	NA	ASSPLRGQETQY
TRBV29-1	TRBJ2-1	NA	SVEGRALSSYNEQF
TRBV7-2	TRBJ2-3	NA	ASSLTGDPSGDTQY
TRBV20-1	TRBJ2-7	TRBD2	SAKDSGRDYEQY
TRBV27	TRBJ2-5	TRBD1	ASSSGTVLQETQY